This is a list of T cell receptor beta chains from one sample in a study of metastatic and nonmetastatic thyroid tumors. TCRdb redid the clone calls on the PCR reads using MiXCR. The sample includes 40,000 to 55,000 clones, 15% to 20% of them seen just once. The source material was blood. These receptors were obtained from a female donor with papillary thyroid cancer or a benign thyroid nodule (not recorded which). Some clones in this sample may be carry-over from other donors' samples. The CDR3 runs from the conserved cysteine through the conserved F or W. D genes are given only for firm matches. Rows give clone size only sometimes, using once, few, many, or a class for an expanded clone.

TGTGCCAGCAGCCAAGTAGGGCTAGCGGGGCAAGAGACCCAGTACTTC	CASSQVGLAGQETQYF	TRBD2	many	TRBV3-1	TRBJ2-5
TGTGCCAGCAGGGAAAGGGGGGTCGACTATGGCTACACCTTC	CASRERGVDYGYTF	NA	NA	TRBV6-1	TRBJ1-2
TGTGCCAGCAGTGAATTGGCAGTGGGGGCAGATACGCAGTATTTT	CASSELAVGADTQYF	NA	many	TRBV6-1	TRBJ2-3
TGTGACAGCAGCCCGACCGCTGGGCAGGGATATGGCTACACCTTC	CDSSPTAGQGYGYTF	NA	once	TRBV6-4	TRBJ1-2
TGTGCCAGTAGTATCGGAAAGGGATCTTACGATGAGCAGTTCTTC	CASSIGKGSYDEQFF	NA	many	TRBV19	TRBJ2-1
TGTGCCAGCTCACTAAATCTAGCGGAATACAATGAGCAGTTCTTC	CASSLNLAEYNEQFF	TRBD2	few	TRBV18	TRBJ2-1
TGCAGTGTACCAACCTCTTTCAGAGAGACCCAGTACTTC	CSVPTSFRETQYF	NA	few	TRBV20-1	TRBJ2-5
TGTGCCAGCAGTGAAACCCTAGAGGAGTTCTTC	CASSETLEEFF	NA	few	TRBV2	TRBJ2-1
TGTGCCAGCGGGGATGTGGAAGACACTGAAGCTTTCTTT	CASGDVEDTEAFF	NA	few	TRBV12-3/TRBV12-4	TRBJ1-1
TGCAGTGCCCAGCAGGCTCTGCAGCGGATATACGAGCAGTACTTC	CSAQQALQRIYEQYF	NA	once	TRBV20-1	TRBJ2-7
TGCGCCAGCAGCCAGACAGGGGGCCTAAATAGCAATCAGCCCCAGCATTTT	CASSQTGGLNSNQPQHF	TRBD1	many	TRBV4-1	TRBJ1-5
TGTGCCAGCAGTTCAGCTAGCGGGGGGTCCAGCAATGAGCAGTTCTTC	CASSSASGGSSNEQFF	TRBD2	few	TRBV28	TRBJ2-1
TGCGCCAGCAGCTTGGCCCCGGGTGGAAGCAATCAGCCCCAGCATTTT	CASSLAPGGSNQPQHF	NA	NA	TRBV5-1	TRBJ1-5
TGCGCCACCTCAACTAGCGGCGATCCCAATGAGCAGTTCTTC	CATSTSGDPNEQFF	TRBD2	many	TRBV5-1	TRBJ2-1
TGCAGTGCTAGAGGCCCTCAAACCGGGGAGCTGTTTTTT	CSARGPQTGELFF	NA	many	TRBV20-1	TRBJ2-2
TGTGCCAGCAGTCCCGCGGGGGTCCAAGAGACCCAGTACTTC	CASSPAGVQETQYF	TRBD2	many	TRBV28	TRBJ2-5
TGTGCCAGTACGTATGTAGCGGAAGGTTCGGATGAGCAGTTCTTC	CASTYVAEGSDEQFF	NA	few	TRBV19	TRBJ2-1
TGCAGTGCCAATAGACCTAGCGGAGAGGACACAGATACGCAGTATTTT	CSANRPSGEDTDTQYF	TRBD2	many	TRBV20-1	TRBJ2-3
TGTGCCAGCAGTGGGTTACGGGGCAAAGGGGAGCTGTTTTTT	CASSGLRGKGELFF	NA	few	TRBV6-1	TRBJ2-2
TGCAGTGCTAGTGAGGGTCAGGTCTATTCACCCCTCCACTTT	CSASEGQVYSPLHF	NA	many	TRBV20-1	TRBJ1-6
TGCAGTGCTAGAGATTATCGGGAGGGCCTCCAAGAGACCCGGTACTTC	CSARDYREGLQETRYF	TRBD2	many	TRBV20-1	TRBJ2-5
TGTGCCAGCAGCCCCCAGACCGGGACAGGAGATAATTCACCCCTCCACTTT	CASSPQTGTGDNSPLHF	TRBD1	NA	TRBV11-2	TRBJ1-6
TGTGCCAGCAGTGAAGGGTGGGTAGGGGGTTCACCCCTCCACTTT	CASSEGWVGGSPLHF	NA	few	TRBV6-1	TRBJ1-6
TGTGCCAGCAGGGAATACCTGACAGGGTCCACTGAAGCTTTCTTT	CASREYLTGSTEAFF	TRBD1	many	TRBV6-1	TRBJ1-1
TGTGCCAGCAGCTTAGGGGTTGAATATAATTCACCCCTCCACTTT	CASSLGVEYNSPLHF	NA	NA	TRBV7-2	TRBJ1-6
TGCGCCAGCAGCTTGGGGGGCATTAGCGGGGTAGCCTACGAGCAGTACTTC	CASSLGGISGVAYEQYF	TRBD2	few	TRBV5-1	TRBJ2-7